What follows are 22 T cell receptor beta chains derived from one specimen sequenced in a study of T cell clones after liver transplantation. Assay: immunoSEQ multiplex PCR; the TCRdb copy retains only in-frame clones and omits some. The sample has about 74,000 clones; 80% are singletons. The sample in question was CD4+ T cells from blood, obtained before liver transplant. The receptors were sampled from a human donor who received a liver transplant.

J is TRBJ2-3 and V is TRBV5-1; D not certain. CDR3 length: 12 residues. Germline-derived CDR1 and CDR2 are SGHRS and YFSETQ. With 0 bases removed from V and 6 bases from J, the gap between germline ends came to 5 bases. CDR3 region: CASSLGADTQYF. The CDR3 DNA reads TGCGCCAGCAGCTTGGGGGCGGATACGCAGTATTTT.

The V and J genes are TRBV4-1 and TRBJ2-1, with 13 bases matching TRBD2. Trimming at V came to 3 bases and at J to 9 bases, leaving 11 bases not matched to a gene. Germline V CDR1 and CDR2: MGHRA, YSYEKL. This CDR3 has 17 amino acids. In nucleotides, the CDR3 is TGCGCCAGCAGCCAGAGAACTAGCGGGAGGGTGGCGGGTGAGCAGTTCTTC. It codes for CASSQRTSGRVAGEQFF.

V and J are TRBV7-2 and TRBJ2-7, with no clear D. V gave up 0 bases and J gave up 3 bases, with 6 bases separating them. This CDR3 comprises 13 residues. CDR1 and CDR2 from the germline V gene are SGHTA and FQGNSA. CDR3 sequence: CASSLAGNYEQYF. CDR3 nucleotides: TGTGCCAGCAGCTTAGCAGGGAACTACGAGCAGTACTTC.

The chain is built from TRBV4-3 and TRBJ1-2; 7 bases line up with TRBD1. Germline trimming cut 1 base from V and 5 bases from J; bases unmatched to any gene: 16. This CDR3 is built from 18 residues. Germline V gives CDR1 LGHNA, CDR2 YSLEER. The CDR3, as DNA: TGCGCCAGCAGCCAAGTTCAAGGGACTCGACAGGGCCGGTATGGCTACACCTTC. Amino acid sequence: CASSQVQGTRQGRYGYTF.

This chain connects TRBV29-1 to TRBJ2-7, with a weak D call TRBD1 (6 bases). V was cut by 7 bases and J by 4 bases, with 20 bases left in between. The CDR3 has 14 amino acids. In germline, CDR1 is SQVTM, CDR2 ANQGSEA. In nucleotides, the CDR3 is TGCAGCGCTGCCCGGGACAAGGTACGGTACGAGCAGTACTTC. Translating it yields CSAARDKVRYEQYF.

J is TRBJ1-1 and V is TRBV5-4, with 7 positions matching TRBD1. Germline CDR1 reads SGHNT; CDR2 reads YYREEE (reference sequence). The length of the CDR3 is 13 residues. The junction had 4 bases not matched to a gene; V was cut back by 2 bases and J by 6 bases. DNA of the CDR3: TGTGCCAGCAGCTTCGACAGGGTTGCTGAAGCTTTCTTT. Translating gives CASSFDRVAEAFF. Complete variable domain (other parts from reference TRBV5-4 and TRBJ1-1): ETGVTQSPTHLIKTRGQQVTLRCSSQSGHNTVSWYQQALGQGPQFIFQYYREEENGRGNFPPRFSGLQFPNYSSELNVNALELDDSALYLCASSFDRVAEAFFGQGTRLTVV.

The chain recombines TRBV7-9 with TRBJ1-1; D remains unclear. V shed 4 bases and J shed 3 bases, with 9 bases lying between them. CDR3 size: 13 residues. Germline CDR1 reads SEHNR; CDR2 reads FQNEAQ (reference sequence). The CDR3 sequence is CASSSYVDTEAFF. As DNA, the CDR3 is TGTGCCAGCAGCTCCTACGTGGACACTGAAGCTTTCTTT.

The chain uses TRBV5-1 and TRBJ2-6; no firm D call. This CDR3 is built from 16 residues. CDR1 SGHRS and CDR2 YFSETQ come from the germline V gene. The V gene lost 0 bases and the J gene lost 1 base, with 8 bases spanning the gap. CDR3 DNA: TGCGCCAGCAGCTTGGCCCCCGGGTCTGGGGCCAACGTCCTGACTTTC. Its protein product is CASSLAPGSGANVLTF.

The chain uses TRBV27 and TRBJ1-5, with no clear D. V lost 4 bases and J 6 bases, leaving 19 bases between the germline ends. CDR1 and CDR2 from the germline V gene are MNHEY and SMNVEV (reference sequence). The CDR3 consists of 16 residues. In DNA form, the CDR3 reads TGTGCCAGCAGTTCTGACCCCGGGCTCGGGTCTCAGCCCCAGCATTTT. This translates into CASSSDPGLGSQPQHF.

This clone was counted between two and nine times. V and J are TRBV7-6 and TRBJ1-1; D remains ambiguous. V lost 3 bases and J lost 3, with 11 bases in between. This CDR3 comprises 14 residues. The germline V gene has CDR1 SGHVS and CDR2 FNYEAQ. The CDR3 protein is CASSFFTMDTEAFF. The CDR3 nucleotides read TGTGCCAGCAGCTTTTTCACTATGGACACTGAAGCTTTCTTT.

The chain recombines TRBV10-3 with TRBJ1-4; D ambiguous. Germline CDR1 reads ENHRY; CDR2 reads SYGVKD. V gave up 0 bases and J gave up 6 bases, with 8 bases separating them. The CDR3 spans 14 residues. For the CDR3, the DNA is TGTGCCATCAGTGAGTCGATCGGGGATGAAAAACTGTTTTTT. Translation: CAISESIGDEKLFF.

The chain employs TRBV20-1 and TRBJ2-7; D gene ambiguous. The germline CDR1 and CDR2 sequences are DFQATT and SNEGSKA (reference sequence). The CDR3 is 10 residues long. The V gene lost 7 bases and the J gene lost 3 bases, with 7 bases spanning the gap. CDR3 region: CSVSHYEQYF. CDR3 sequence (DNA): TGCAGTGTGTCGCACTACGAGCAGTACTTC.

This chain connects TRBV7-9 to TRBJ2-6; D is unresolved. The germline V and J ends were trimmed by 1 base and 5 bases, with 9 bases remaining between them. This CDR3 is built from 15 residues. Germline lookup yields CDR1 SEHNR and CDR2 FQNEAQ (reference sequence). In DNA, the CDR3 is TGTGCCAGCAGCTTAGAGGGCAGCTGGGCCAACGTCCTGACTTTC. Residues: CASSLEGSWANVLTF.

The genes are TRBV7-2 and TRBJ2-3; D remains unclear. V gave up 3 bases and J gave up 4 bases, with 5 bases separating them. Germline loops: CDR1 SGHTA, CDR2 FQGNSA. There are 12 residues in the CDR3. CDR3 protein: CASSLYSDTQYF. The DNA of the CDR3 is TGTGCCAGCAGCTTGTACTCAGATACGCAGTATTTT.

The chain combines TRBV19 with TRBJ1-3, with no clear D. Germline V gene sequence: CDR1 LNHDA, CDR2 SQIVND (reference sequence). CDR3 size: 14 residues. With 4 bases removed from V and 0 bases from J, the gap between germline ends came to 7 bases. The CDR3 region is CASSTQLSGNTIYF. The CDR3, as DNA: TGTGCCAGTAGTACTCAGCTCTCTGGAAACACCATATATTTT.

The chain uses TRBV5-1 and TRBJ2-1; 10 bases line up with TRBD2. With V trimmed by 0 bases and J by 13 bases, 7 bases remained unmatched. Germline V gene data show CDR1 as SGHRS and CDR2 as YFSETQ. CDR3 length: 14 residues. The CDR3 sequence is CASSLESSGRVQFF. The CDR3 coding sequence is TGCGCCAGCAGCTTGGAGTCTAGCGGGAGAGTACAGTTCTTC.

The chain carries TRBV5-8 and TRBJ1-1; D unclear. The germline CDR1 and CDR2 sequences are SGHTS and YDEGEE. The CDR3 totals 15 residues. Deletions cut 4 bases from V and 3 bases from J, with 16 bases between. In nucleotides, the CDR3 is TGTGCCAGCAGCATAATCCCCGCCGGGGACACTGAAGCTTTCTTT. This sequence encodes CASSIIPAGDTEAFF.

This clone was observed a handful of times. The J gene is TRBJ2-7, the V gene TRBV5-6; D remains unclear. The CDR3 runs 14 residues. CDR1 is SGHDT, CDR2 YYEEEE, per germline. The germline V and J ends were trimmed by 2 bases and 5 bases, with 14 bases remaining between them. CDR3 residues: CASSFLGPLNEQYF. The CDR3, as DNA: TGTGCCAGCAGCTTTTTAGGACCCCTGAACGAGCAGTACTTC.

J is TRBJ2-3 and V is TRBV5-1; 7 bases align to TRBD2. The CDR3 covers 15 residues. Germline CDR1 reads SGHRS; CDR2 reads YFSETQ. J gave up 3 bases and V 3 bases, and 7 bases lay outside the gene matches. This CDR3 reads CASSWGAAGTDTQYF. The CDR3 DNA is TGCGCCAGCAGCTGGGGCGCAGCGGGGACAGATACGCAGTATTTT.

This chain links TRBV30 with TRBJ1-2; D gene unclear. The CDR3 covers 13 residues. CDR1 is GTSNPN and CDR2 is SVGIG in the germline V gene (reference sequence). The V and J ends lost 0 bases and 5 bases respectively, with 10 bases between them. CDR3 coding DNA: TGTGCCTGGAGTGTACTAAACGGGTATGGCTACACCTTC. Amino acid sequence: CAWSVLNGYGYTF.

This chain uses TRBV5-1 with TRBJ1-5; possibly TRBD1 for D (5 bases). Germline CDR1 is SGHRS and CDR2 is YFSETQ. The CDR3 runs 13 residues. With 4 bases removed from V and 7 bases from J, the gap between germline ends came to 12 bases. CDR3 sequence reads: CASSPGSGQPQHF. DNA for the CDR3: TGCGCCAGCAGCCCAGGGTCAGGGCAGCCCCAGCATTTT.

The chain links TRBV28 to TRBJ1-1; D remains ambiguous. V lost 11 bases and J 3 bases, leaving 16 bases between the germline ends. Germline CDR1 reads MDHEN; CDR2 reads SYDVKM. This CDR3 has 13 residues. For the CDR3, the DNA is TGTGCCGTCGATTTGGGAGGATACACTGAAGCTTTCTTT. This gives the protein CAVDLGGYTEAFF.